This T cell receptor (beta chain) comes out of a study of PD-1 blockade in classical Hodgkin lymphoma. Remarks on this clone: Its antigen is still unknown.

Sequencing used immunoSEQ multiplex PCR; TCRdb keeps in-frame clones, though not all of them. The table has tens of thousands of clones, 75% to 90% seen once. The patients all showed relapse after autologous stem cell transplantation, while their brentuximab vedotin exposure varied. Overall study findings and caveats: Diversity similar to that of newly diagnosed patients was seen at baseline in complete responders. Healthy donors were reported to have higher baseline TCR diversity than newly diagnosed patients.

The length of the CDR3 is 15 residues. The V gene's germline CDR1 is SEHNR and CDR2 FQNEAQ (reference sequence). Trimming removed 7 bases from V and 6 bases from J; junction bases left unmatched: 12. This receptor was identified in a human donor with classical Hodgkin lymphoma. The chain is built from TRBV7-9 and TRBJ1-2; 9 bases line up with TRBD1. The material was peripheral blood mononuclear cells (PBMCs), obtained at baseline. CDR3 protein: CASTGLGTGINGYTF. The CDR3 coding sequence is TGTGCCAGCACCGGATTAGGGACAGGGATAAATGGCTACACCTTC.